This T cell receptor beta chain was captured in a study of shared clonotypes between healthy human individuals. Study summary: The plates for each donor numbered three CD4 naive, three CD4 memory, two CD8 naive and one CD8 memory.

Notes on the study in general: Investigators expected sequencing depth to affect clonotype sharing among donors.

V shed 8 bases and J shed 0 bases, with 8 bases lying between them. CDR3 size: 13 residues. The germline gives CDR1 SNHLY, CDR2 FYNNEI. It was CD45RO-negative cells, positively selected for CCR7, that made up naive CD8 cells, with terminally differentiated effector memory CD45RA+ cells excluded. Caucasian adults living in Nashville, Tennessee, provided all samples. Produced via immunoSEQ multiplex PCR; TCRdb's table is partial and in-frame only. The table records roughly 2 million clones, about 95% of them present only once. As concerns this clone: The target antigen is unknown.

The chain is built from TRBV2 and TRBJ1-5; a possible D gene is TRBD1 (5 bases). The sample was naive CD8+ T cells sorted from blood. The origin of this receptor is a man aged 18 to 29 in good health. The CDR3 region has the DNA TGTGCCAGCCTAGACAGTAGCAATCAGCCCCAGCATTTT. Encoded protein: CASLDSSNQPQHF.